This TCR beta chain is drawn from a study of shared clonotypes between healthy human individuals. Clones were read by immunoSEQ multiplex PCR, and TCRdb kept only the in-frame ones, dropping some. Here the sample spans some 660,000 clones, 55% to 85% being singletons. The CDR3 contains 12 residues. CDR1 and CDR2 (germline): LNHDA, SQIVND (reference sequence). With 6 bases clipped from V and 12 bases from J, the junction kept 8 bases outside the gene matches. This chain uses TRBV19 with TRBJ2-1, with TRBD1 matching over 7 bases. This receptor was obtained from a woman in her twenties or thirties in good health. Input material: memory CD4+ T cells sorted from blood. Subset meaning: CD45RA-negative fraction. The CDR3 here is CASRDRMFGQFF. As DNA, the CDR3 is TGTGCCAGTAGGGACAGGATGTTTGGGCAGTTCTTC.